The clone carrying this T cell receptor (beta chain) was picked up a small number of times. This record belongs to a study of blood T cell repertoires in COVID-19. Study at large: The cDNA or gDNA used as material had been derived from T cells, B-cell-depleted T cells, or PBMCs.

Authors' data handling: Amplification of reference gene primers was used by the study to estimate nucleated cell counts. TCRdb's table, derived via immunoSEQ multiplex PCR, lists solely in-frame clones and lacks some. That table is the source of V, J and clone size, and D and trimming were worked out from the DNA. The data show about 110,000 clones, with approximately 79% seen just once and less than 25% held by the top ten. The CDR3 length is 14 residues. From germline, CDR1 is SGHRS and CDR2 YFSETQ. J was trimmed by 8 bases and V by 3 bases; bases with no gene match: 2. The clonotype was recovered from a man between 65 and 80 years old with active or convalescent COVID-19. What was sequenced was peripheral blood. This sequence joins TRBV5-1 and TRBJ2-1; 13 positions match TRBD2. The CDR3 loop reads CASSWTSGGDEQFF. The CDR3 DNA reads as TGCGCCAGCAGCTGGACTAGCGGGGGAGATGAGCAGTTCTTC.